The next 30 T cell receptor beta chains were all read from a single sample in a study of T cells after yellow fever vaccination. Via MiXCR, TCRdb re-called the 5' RACE reads, giving one row per CDR3 protein. The sample shows 300,000 to 350,000 distinct CDR3 sequences, 3.5% to 4.5% of them seen only once. The specimen comprised PBMCs, sampled 15 days after the yellow fever booster vaccination. These TCRs come from a man aged 18 to 35 who received the YFV17D yellow fever vaccine.

The gene calls are TRBV5-5 and TRBJ1-5; D call uncertain. CDR3 length: 15 residues. Trimming left V 4 bases short and J 9 bases short, with 20 bases between. Germline-derived CDR1 and CDR2 are SGHKS and YYEKEE (reference sequence). The CDR3 DNA reads as TGTGCCAGCAGCCGGACGGACGGGAGTGGACGGCCCCAGCATTTT. Translating it yields CASSRTDGSGRPQHF.

There are many counts of this clonotype. CDR3 nucleotides: TGTGCCAGCAGTTCGGGACAGAGGGGCTACACCTTC. It translates to CASSSGQRGYTF. The rearrangement joins TRBV6-2 or TRBV6-3 to TRBJ1-2; 7 positions match TRBD1. CDR3 length: 12 amino acids. Germline values: CDR1 MNHEY, CDR2 SVGEGT. Trimming took 4 bases from V and 8 from J; bases not matched to a gene: 4.

This clonotype was counted a few times. This sequence joins TRBV5-1 and TRBJ2-5; D remains ambiguous. The germline gives CDR1 SGHRS, CDR2 YFSETQ. Trimming removed 6 bases from V and 2 bases from J, with 8 bases in between. This CDR3 comprises 12 residues. The CDR3 spells CASTGKQETQYF. The CDR3 nucleotides read TGCGCCAGCACCGGCAAACAAGAGACCCAGTACTTC.

This clonotype turned up a few times. The chain is built from TRBV4-3 and TRBJ2-1, with D tentatively TRBD1 (6 bases). With 0 bases removed from V and 8 bases from J, the gap between germline ends came to 14 bases. The CDR3 spans 15 residues. The germline CDR1 and CDR2 sequences are LGHNA and YSLEER. CDR3 nucleotide sequence: TGCGCCAGCAGCCAAGAAGTCACAGGGAACTATGAGCAGTTCTTC. It is translated as CASSQEVTGNYEQFF.

This clonotype was seen ten or more times. The chain links TRBV27 to TRBJ2-7; no firm D call. V lost 3 bases and J 4 bases, leaving 4 bases between the germline ends. This CDR3 region has 11 residues. Germline V gives CDR1 MNHEY, CDR2 SMNVEV (reference sequence). The CDR3 sequence is CASSLEYEQYV. CDR3 in DNA: TGTGCCAGCAGTTTGGAATACGAGCAGTACGTC.

The CDR3 spells CASSFGQQYQETQYF. The CDR3 region has the DNA TGTGCCAGCAGTTTCGGACAGCAGTACCAAGAGACCCAGTACTTC. V gene TRBV12-3 or TRBV12-4 combines with J gene TRBJ2-5; TRBD1 might be the D (6 bases). The CDR3 has 15 residues. With 3 bases removed from V and 0 bases from J, the gap between germline ends came to 11 bases.

This clonotype showed up many times. The chain links TRBV6-5 to TRBJ2-3, with 12 bases that match TRBD2. After removal of 7 bases from V and 4 bases from J, the junction contained 15 bases not matched to a gene. Germline V gene lookup returns CDR1 MNHEY and CDR2 SVGAGI. This CDR3 has 18 amino acids. In nucleotides, the CDR3 is TGTGCCAGCACCACTCTAGCGGGGGGGCACCCATCCCCAGATACGCAGTATTTT. It yields the protein CASTTLAGGHPSPDTQYF.

In its sample, this clonotype was seen many times. The chain employs TRBV4-2 and TRBJ2-4; either TRBD1 or TRBD2 may fit D (5 bases each). V was clipped by 0 bases and J by 8 bases, with 11 bases between them. Per the germline V gene, CDR1 is LGHNA and CDR2 is YNFKEQ. This CDR3 region has 14 residues. The CDR3 region has the DNA TGTGCCAGCAGCCAAGATCGGCAGGGAGACATTCAGTACTTC. Translating gives CASSQDRQGDIQYF.

There are a few counts of this clonotype. This CDR3 reads CASSLSGVSEQFF. The CDR3 bases are TGCGCCAGCAGCTTATCCGGGGTCAGTGAGCAGTTCTTC. The rearrangement joins TRBV5-1 to TRBJ2-1; D perhaps matches TRBD2 (5 bases). Germline V gene sequence: CDR1 SGHRS, CDR2 YFSETQ. The CDR3 is 13 residues long. Trimming took 2 bases from V and 9 from J, leaving 12 bases between them.

This clonotype has at least ten counts. V gene TRBV18 combines with J gene TRBJ1-1; 7 nucleotides line up with TRBD1. Germline CDR1 KGHSH, CDR2 LQKENI. Germline trimming cut 6 bases from V and 0 bases from J; bases unmatched to any gene: 7. The CDR3 has 15 residues. The CDR3 coding sequence is TGTGCCAGCTCGTCAGGGGGAACCATGAACACTGAAGCTTTCTTT. This gives the protein CASSSGGTMNTEAFF.

In this sample, this clonotype turned up many times. The rearrangement joins TRBV7-2 to TRBJ1-5; 9 nucleotides align to TRBD1. The junction had 7 bases not matched to a gene; V was cut back by 4 bases and J by 6 bases. Germline loops: CDR1 SGHTA, CDR2 FQGNSA. The CDR3 consists of 15 residues. The CDR3 bases are TGTGCCAGCAGCTGGGGGACAGGGTATGGTCAGCCCCAGCATTTT. Residues: CASSWGTGYGQPQHF.

The V and J genes are TRBV6-1 and TRBJ2-5; D ambiguous. Germline loops: CDR1 MNHNS, CDR2 SASEGT. The CDR3 contains 15 residues. Trimming took off 3 bases at V and 1 base at J, with 12 bases between the two ends. The CDR3 is CASSDTENVQETQYF. CDR3 DNA sequence: TGTGCCAGCAGTGATACCGAAAACGTCCAAGAGACCCAGTACTTC.

This clonotype was counted at least ten times. The chain couples TRBV10-3 to TRBJ1-1; D gene unclear. The CDR3 totals 13 residues. The ends were cut back, 10 bases at V and 3 bases at J, with 15 bases in the middle. CDR1 ENHRY and CDR2 SYGVKD come from the germline V gene. CDR3 sequence (DNA): TGTGCCACCCGCCTGAGTGGGGACACTGAAGCTTTCTTT. It yields the protein CATRLSGDTEAFF.

In this sample, this clonotype turned up a few times. CDR3 protein: CASSTLDSTNTEAFF. As DNA, the CDR3 is TGTGCCAGTAGTACCCTGGACAGTACTAACACTGAAGCTTTCTTT. The chain has TRBV19 and TRBJ1-1, with a tentative D call TRBD1 (6 bases). Per the germline V gene, CDR1 is LNHDA and CDR2 is SQIVND (reference sequence). V was shortened by 4 bases and J by 2 bases, with 14 bases between the two germline ends. The CDR3 is 15 amino acids.

This clonotype was counted between two and nine times. V usage is TRBV20-1 and J usage is TRBJ2-2; D call uncertain. From germline, CDR1 is DFQATT and CDR2 SNEGSKA (reference sequence). V was trimmed by 3 bases and J by 6 bases, leaving 14 bases between them. The CDR3 is 14 amino acids. CDR3 loop: CSASLTERSGELFF. The CDR3 DNA sequence: TGCAGTGCTAGCCTGACCGAGCGTTCCGGGGAGCTGTTTTTT.

The chain joins TRBV6-5 to TRBJ1-5; 8 bases map to TRBD1. This CDR3 has 15 residues. Germline CDR1 MNHEY, CDR2 SVGAGI. Losses at the gene ends were 2 bases for V and 4 bases for J; bases not matched to a gene: 4. This CDR3 reads CASSYGQGHNQPQHF. In DNA form, the CDR3 reads TGTGCCAGCAGTTACGGACAGGGACATAATCAGCCCCAGCATTTT.

This clonotype was seen a few times. The chain recombines TRBV20-1 with TRBJ2-3, with TRBD2 matching 11 bases. Germline V CDR1 and CDR2: DFQATT, SNEGSKA (reference sequence). The V gene end was trimmed by 0 bases and the J gene end by 2 bases; junction bases not matched to a gene: 7. The CDR3 contains 17 residues. Written as DNA, the CDR3 is TGCAGTGCTAGAGATCTAGCGGGGGGACCCCACACAGATACGCAGTATTTT. Amino acids: CSARDLAGGPHTDTQYF.

Many counts were recorded for this clonotype. The chain uses TRBV4-1 and TRBJ2-3, with 7 nucleotides matching TRBD2. The CDR3 is 17 residues long. With 3 bases clipped from V and 5 bases from J, the junction kept 14 bases outside the gene matches. Germline V CDR1 and CDR2: MGHRA, YSYEKL. CDR3 residues: CASSQSGNTALGDTQYF. CDR3 in DNA: TGCGCCAGCAGCCAGAGCGGGAACACGGCTTTAGGAGATACGCAGTATTTT.

This clonotype came up many times. This chain uses TRBV7-9 with TRBJ2-7; D is uncertain. Germline V gives CDR1 SEHNR, CDR2 FQNEAQ (reference sequence). V lost 1 base to trimming and J lost 4 bases, with 8 bases between them. The CDR3 extends over 13 amino acids. CDR3 region: CASSLGQEYEQYF. The CDR3 coding sequence is TGTGCCAGCAGCTTAGGGCAGGAGTACGAGCAGTACTTC.

Many counts were recorded for this clonotype. The V gene is TRBV20-1, the J gene TRBJ2-1; TRBD2 aligns across 7 bases. The V gene end was trimmed by 1 base and the J gene end by 4 bases; junction bases not matched to a gene: 10. The CDR3 sequence is 16 residues long. The germline V gene has CDR1 DFQATT and CDR2 SNEGSKA (reference sequence). CDR3: CSARGRGLRGYNEQFF. The CDR3 DNA is TGCAGTGCTAGAGGGAGAGGTCTGCGGGGGTACAATGAGCAGTTCTTC.

The chain uses TRBV10-3 and TRBJ2-7, with D hard to call. V lost 2 bases to trimming and J lost 1 base, with 6 bases between them. CDR1 is ENHRY and CDR2 is SYGVKD in the germline V gene. The CDR3 is made up of 13 amino acids. The CDR3 loop is CAISEGESYEQYV. In DNA, the CDR3 is TGTGCCATCAGTGAGGGGGAATCCTACGAGCAGTACGTC.

This clonotype has a count of ten or more. V usage is TRBV7-2 and J usage is TRBJ2-2; D remains ambiguous. Germline CDR1 SGHTA, CDR2 FQGNSA. V gave up 3 bases and J gave up 3 bases, with 11 bases separating them. This CDR3 contains 15 residues. CDR3 residues: CASSFLSRYTGELFF. In DNA, the CDR3 is TGTGCCAGCAGCTTCTTGAGCAGATACACCGGGGAGCTGTTTTTT.

This clonotype was picked up a small number of times. The chain employs TRBV10-3 and TRBJ2-1; tentatively, D is TRBD2 (7 bases). The CDR3 is made up of 14 amino acids. Germline V CDR1 and CDR2: ENHRY, SYGVKD. Trimming took off 4 bases at V and 6 bases at J, with 13 bases between the two ends. CDR3 DNA sequence: TGTGCCATCAGTGGGACTAGGGGGATCAATGAGCAGTTCTTC. Encoded protein: CAISGTRGINEQFF.

This clonotype was seen ten or more times. The V call is TRBV30, the J call TRBJ1-4, with 8 positions matching TRBD1. The V and J ends lost 5 bases and 10 bases, in that order; junction bases with no gene match: 6. In germline, CDR1 is GTSNPN, CDR2 SVGIG (reference sequence). The CDR3 sequence is 12 residues long. This CDR3 is CAWDRGTGKLFF. The CDR3 DNA follows: TGTGCCTGGGACAGGGGCACTGGAAAACTGTTTTTT.

This clonotype has more than one count but fewer than ten. The chain combines TRBV7-2 with TRBJ2-7; 11 positions agree with TRBD2. This CDR3 is built from 13 residues. V dropped 5 bases and J dropped 7; count of bases not matched to a gene: 4. Germline CDR1 SGHTA, CDR2 FQGNSA. The CDR3 DNA follows: TGTGCCAGCAGCATTTTAGCGGGGGGGGAGCAGTACGTC. Amino acid sequence: CASSILAGGEQYV.

The rearrangement links TRBV7-2 to TRBJ1-5; tentative D call: TRBD1 (5 bases). This CDR3 comprises 15 residues. Deletions cut 1 base from V and 2 bases from J, with 9 bases between. The germline V gene has CDR1 SGHTA and CDR2 FQGNSA. As DNA, the CDR3 is TGTGCCAGCAGCTTAGTGGGGCCTGGCAATCAGCCCCAGCATTTT. Translation: CASSLVGPGNQPQHF.

This clonotype came up a few times. The rearrangement uses TRBV10-3 and TRBJ1-1, with 8 bases that match TRBD1. This CDR3 region has 12 residues. Germline V gene sequence: CDR1 ENHRY, CDR2 SYGVKD. V dropped 6 bases and J dropped 11; count of bases not matched to a gene: 8. Here the CDR3 reads CAIRAPQGAAFF. In DNA form, the CDR3 reads TGTGCCATCAGGGCGCCCCAGGGGGCCGCTTTCTTT.

The table lists this clonotype with many counts. V is TRBV20-1 and J is TRBJ1-1, with D perhaps matching TRBD1 (6 bases). V was pared by 6 bases and J by 0 bases, with 14 bases between. The length of the CDR3 is 14 residues. CDR1 and CDR2 (germline): DFQATT, SNEGSKA (reference sequence). The CDR3 loop is CSARTVTMNTEAFF. DNA of the CDR3: TGCAGTGCAAGGACAGTCACTATGAACACTGAAGCTTTCTTT.

This chain joins TRBV6-6 and TRBJ1-5; no firm D call. Germline lookup yields CDR1 MNHNY and CDR2 SVGAGI (reference sequence). The CDR3 loop spans 15 amino acids. V was clipped by 2 bases and J by 5 bases, with 13 bases between them. The CDR3 coding sequence is TGTGCCAGCAGTTACACTTCGGCAGGACATCAGCCCCAGCATTTT. It translates to CASSYTSAGHQPQHF.

This clonotype has ten or more counts. The chain links TRBV6-2 or TRBV6-3 to TRBJ2-2; D may be TRBD1 or TRBD2 (5 bases each). V was pared by 2 bases and J by 3 bases, with 13 bases between. This CDR3 has 16 amino acids. The germline V gene has CDR1 MNHEY and CDR2 SVGEGT. CDR3 region: CASSYPSGPYTGELFF. In nucleotides, the CDR3 is TGTGCCAGCAGTTACCCGTCGGGGCCCTACACCGGGGAGCTGTTTTTT.